A single sample is the source of the 7 T cell receptor beta chains below, sequenced in a study of blood T cell repertoires in COVID-19. Clones were sequenced by immunoSEQ multiplex PCR, and TCRdb holds only the in-frame ones, with some missing. The sample has around 290,000 clones; around nine tenths are singletons. Sequencing was carried out using peripheral blood. These receptors originate from a woman in her 70s with COVID-19, enrolled during active disease.

This chain connects TRBV18 to TRBJ1-6; no definite D call. This CDR3 is 15 amino acids long. Per the germline V gene, CDR1 is KGHSH and CDR2 is LQKENI. Trimming left V 3 bases short and J 0 bases short, with 6 bases between. The CDR3 DNA sequence: TGTGCCAGCTCACCTGTTAGCTCCTATAATTCACCCCTCCACTTT. Amino acids: CASSPVSSYNSPLHF.

This clone was detected once. This chain links TRBV7-2 with TRBJ2-5; 7 nucleotides agree with TRBD2. V lost 5 bases and J lost 3; bases outside the gene matches: 9. This CDR3 has 15 amino acids. Germline V CDR1 and CDR2: SGHTA, FQGNSA. DNA for the CDR3: TGTGCCAGCAGCCCCTGGGACTACAGAGAAGAGACCCAGTACTTC. This translates into CASSPWDYREETQYF.

The chain has TRBV12-5 and TRBJ1-6; D ambiguous. V lost 6 bases, J lost 10 bases, and 10 bases lay in between. The V gene's germline CDR1 is LGHNT and CDR2 FRNRAP. The CDR3 is made up of 12 amino acids. CDR3 protein: CASGENGSPLHF. As DNA, the CDR3 is TGTGCTAGTGGGGAGAATGGGTCACCCCTCCACTTT.

In this sample, this clone turned up many times. This chain connects TRBV7-2 to TRBJ1-1; no clear D gene. CDR1 and CDR2 from the germline V gene are SGHTA and FQGNSA. V was shortened by 4 bases and J by 7 bases, with 25 bases between the two germline ends. The CDR3 loop spans 17 amino acids. CDR3 sequence (DNA): TGTGCCAGCAGCTCCGCACGTTTACAAGAACATAAAAATGAAGCTTTCTTT. Translated, it gives CASSSARLQEHKNEAFF.

This clone has just one count. This chain uses TRBV4-1 with TRBJ2-2, with a weak D call TRBD1 (5 bases). Trimming removed 0 bases from V and 5 bases from J, with 13 bases in between. The CDR3 loop spans 16 amino acids. CDR1 and CDR2 (germline): MGHRA, YSYEKL. The CDR3 nucleotides read TGCGCCAGCAGCCAAGATTGGGGCCCCCCTACCGGGGAGCTGTTTTTT. It is translated as CASSQDWGPPTGELFF.

Only one count was recorded for this clone. This sequence joins TRBV6-5 and TRBJ1-3; D remains unclear. Germline V gene sequence: CDR1 MNHEY, CDR2 SVGAGI. The CDR3 totals 14 residues. V was clipped by 6 bases and J by 2 bases, with 11 bases between them. The CDR3 sequence: CASSVGVAGNTIYF. The CDR3 region has the DNA TGTGCCAGCAGCGTCGGGGTCGCTGGAAACACCATATATTTT.

This chain uses TRBV24-1 with TRBJ1-4; TRBD1 matches at 7 bases. The CDR3 totals 15 residues. Germline V gene sequence: CDR1 KGHDR, CDR2 SFDVKD. V was clipped by 5 bases and J by 5 bases; unmatched bases: 7. CDR3: CATSGRQGENEKLFF. In nucleotides, the CDR3 is TGTGCCACCAGTGGTAGACAGGGTGAGAATGAAAAACTGTTTTTT.